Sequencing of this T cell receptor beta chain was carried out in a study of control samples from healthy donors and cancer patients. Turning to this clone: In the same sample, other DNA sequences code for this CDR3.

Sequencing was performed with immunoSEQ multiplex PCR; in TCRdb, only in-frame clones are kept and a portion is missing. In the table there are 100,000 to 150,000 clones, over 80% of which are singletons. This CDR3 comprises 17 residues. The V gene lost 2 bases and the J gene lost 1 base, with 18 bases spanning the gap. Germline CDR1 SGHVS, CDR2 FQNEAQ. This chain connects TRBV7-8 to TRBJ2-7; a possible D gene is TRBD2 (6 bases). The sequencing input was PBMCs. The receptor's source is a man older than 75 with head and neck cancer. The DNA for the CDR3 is TGTGCCAGCAGCTTATTCCGTAGCGGAAGCCCTTCCTACGAGCAGTACTTC. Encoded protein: CASSLFRSGSPSYEQYF.